Following are 10 T cell receptor beta chains from one sample sequenced in a study of blood T cell repertoires in COVID-19. Profiled with immunoSEQ multiplex PCR; TCRdb holds only in-frame clones, not every one. The table lists 40,000 to 50,000 clones, 77% of them singletons, with under 30% in the top ten. The sequenced sample was peripheral blood. These receptors were taken from a woman aged 70 to 79 with acute or convalescent COVID-19.

The rearrangement joins TRBV28 to TRBJ1-4; D unclear. Germline V gene sequence: CDR1 MDHEN, CDR2 SYDVKM. This CDR3 spans 15 amino acids. V gave up 6 bases and J gave up 5 bases, with 16 bases separating them. CDR3 nucleotide sequence: TGTGCCAGCAGGCTCCCCGCAGGCGGGAATGAAAAACTGTTTTTT. This sequence encodes CASRLPAGGNEKLFF.

The V and J genes are TRBV6-5 and TRBJ1-5, with no clear D. V was cut by 6 bases and J by 3 bases, with 15 bases left in between. This CDR3 spans 15 amino acids. Looked up from germline, CDR1 is MNHEY and CDR2 is SVGAGI. CDR3 in DNA: TGTGCCAGCAGGATGGAGGACGGTGCCAATCAGCCCCAGCATTTT. This codes for CASRMEDGANQPQHF.

In its sample, this clone was seen a few times. The chain couples TRBV28 to TRBJ2-5; 11 bases map to TRBD2. The CDR3 sequence is 17 residues long. Trimming removed 3 bases from V and 5 bases from J; junction bases left unmatched: 11. Germline CDR1 reads MDHEN; CDR2 reads SYDVKM. This CDR3 is CASSFSQGLAGGETQYF. Here the CDR3 DNA reads TGTGCCAGCAGTTTCTCCCAAGGCCTAGCGGGGGGTGAGACCCAGTACTTC.

The chain recombines TRBV5-4 with TRBJ1-4; 7 bases are a match to TRBD1. The V segment lost 2 bases and the J segment 7 bases; nucleotides outside the gene matches: 8. CDR1 SGHNT and CDR2 YYREEE come from the germline V gene (reference sequence). This CDR3 has 15 amino acids. The DNA of the CDR3 is TGTGCCAGCAGCTTCGGAGGGGGCGTTGGTGAAAAACTGTTTTTT. Amino acids: CASSFGGGVGEKLFF.

This clone was observed a single time. V usage is TRBV11-3 and J usage is TRBJ2-1, with 12 bases fitting TRBD2. V shed 1 base, J shed 2 bases, and the junction held 3 bases outside the gene matches. From germline, CDR1 is SGHNT and CDR2 YENEEA. CDR3 length: 17 amino acids. CDR3 sequence reads: CASSLASGGVPYNEQFF. CDR3 in DNA: TGTGCCAGCAGCTTAGCTAGCGGGGGGGTCCCCTACAATGAGCAGTTCTTC.

In this sample, this clone turned up a few times. V and J are TRBV7-8 and TRBJ2-7; 8 bases are a match to TRBD1. Germline loops: CDR1 SGHVS, CDR2 FQNEAQ. V lost 2 bases, J lost 5 bases, and 8 bases stayed unmatched. This CDR3 spans 15 amino acids. This CDR3 reads CASSLQPGQGHEQYF. The CDR3 bases are TGTGCCAGCAGCTTACAGCCAGGACAGGGCCACGAGCAGTACTTC.

The chain has TRBV7-2 and TRBJ2-2; 9 nucleotides agree with TRBD2. The V and J ends lost 1 base and 5 bases, in that order; junction bases with no gene match: 5. Germline CDR1 SGHTA, CDR2 FQGNSA. The length of the CDR3 is 16 residues. CDR3 in amino acids: CASSLERGVRTGELFF. CDR3 in DNA: TGTGCCAGCAGCTTAGAGCGGGGGGTGAGGACCGGGGAGCTGTTTTTT.

The chain uses TRBV19 and TRBJ1-4; TRBD1 matches 7 bases. Losses at the gene ends were 3 bases for V and 7 bases for J; bases not matched to a gene: 8. Per germline, CDR1 LNHDA and CDR2 SQIVND (reference sequence). The CDR3 loop spans 15 amino acids. The CDR3: CASSIGQASFEKLFF. CDR3 DNA sequence: TGTGCCAGTAGTATTGGACAGGCTTCTTTTGAAAAACTGTTTTTT.

V is TRBV18 and J is TRBJ2-5, with a possible D match to TRBD1 (6 bases). There are 15 residues in the CDR3. Trimming took 2 bases from V and 6 from J, leaving 16 bases between them. CDR1 is KGHSH, CDR2 LQKENI, per germline. This CDR3 reads CASSPYDRSAKTQYF. The CDR3 nucleotides read TGTGCCAGCTCACCATACGACAGGTCGGCGAAGACCCAGTACTTC.

V gene TRBV3-1 (or the pseudogene TRBV3-2) combines with J gene TRBJ1-3; 8 bases line up with TRBD1. In germline, CDR1 is LGHDT, CDR2 YNNKEL (reference sequence). The V gene end was trimmed by 0 bases and the J gene end by 7 bases; junction bases not matched to a gene: 8. This CDR3 contains 16 residues. Here the CDR3 reads CASSQDLGQGRNTIYF. The CDR3 nucleotides are TGTGCCAGCAGCCAAGATTTAGGACAGGGACGGAACACCATATATTTT.